The clone carrying this T cell receptor (beta chain) was picked up one time. Antigen: not known. Naive CD8 populations comprised CD45RO-negative cells positively selected for CCR7, excluding terminally differentiated effector memory CD45RA+ cells. The sample is drawn from a study of shared clonotypes between healthy human individuals. Study findings and constraints: It was expected that sequencing depth would affect clonotype sharing among donors.

With V trimmed by 3 bases and J by 0 bases, 9 bases remained unmatched. The CDR3 has 18 residues. Germline V gives CDR1 SGDLS, CDR2 YYNGEE. Assay: immunoSEQ multiplex PCR; the TCRdb copy retains only in-frame clones and omits some. The table has approximately 2,200,000 clones, about 92% seen once. This TCR was sampled from a young man in good health. Some clones in this sample may be carry-over from other donors' samples. V is TRBV9 and J is TRBJ1-3, with 10 nucleotides matching TRBD1. The sequencing sample was made of naive CD8+ T cells from PBMCs. CDR3 coding DNA: TGTGCCAGCAGCGATTCCCGGGACAGGGGCCACTCTGGAAACACCATATATTTT. Protein product: CASSDSRDRGHSGNTIYF.